This T cell receptor (beta chain) was retrieved from a study of cytotoxic CD8 clonotypes in ibrutinib-treated CLL (dated by TCRdb to the early 2020s). Describing the broader study: The cohort was composed of ten to eleven relapsed/refractory and around 15 treatment-naive patients; IGHV unmutated status was identified in under 18 patients. Response samples were taken after a median of roughly a year on treatment, ranging from about 6 to 40 months. Cryopreserved peripheral blood mononuclear cells were collected before treatment, at response, and at either disease progression or sustained remission. Samples averaged about 260,000 productive templates and approximately 100,000 productive rearrangements. Of the approximately 86 participants in the trial, roughly 26 had longitudinal samples available. Responses were partial in about 25 patients and complete in 2; after median around 72 months follow-up, about 14 stayed in remission and roughly twelve progressed.

To note about this clone: Its antigen is not yet known. No clone much larger than this one lies a single base away; base qualities are absent.

For TCR beta library preparation, approximately 1.8 micrograms of genomic DNA was extracted from cryopreserved PBMCs. Longitudinal blood samples from CLL patients on ibrutinib monotherapy were analyzed using high-throughput TCR beta sequencing. The patients took part in an open-label, single-center phase 2 trial of ibrutinib monotherapy. The goal of deep resolution MiSeq sequencing was a depth between 1 in 1 million and 1 in 200,000 T cells, and coverage averaged 10x per clonotype. The immunoSEQ hsTCRB Kit was used to generate TCR beta libraries. In the original analysis: ImmunoSEQ Data Assistant and ImmunoSEQ Analyzer were used for data analysis, and V, D and J genes were assigned according to IMGT definitions. Clonality, which ranges from 0 to 1, was calculated by subtracting the normalized Shannon entropy of productive rearrangement frequencies from one. Public clonotype analysis was restricted to overrepresented clonotypes comprising at least 0.05% of each patient's repertoire. About twelve age-matched healthy donor repertoires from immuneACCESS were used as controls for clonality. TCRdb holds this immuneACCESS table with in-frame rearrangements only. Some clones are missing; in checked studies, unresolved V genes explain under half, and the rest has no known cause. That table gives V, J and clone size, and the DNA gave D and trimming. The sample yields 300,000 to 350,000 clones; about 80% were counted once. Of the sample, 5.5% to 8% is held by the ten largest clones.

Ends trimmed: V by 1 base, J by 5 bases; bases unmatched to a gene: 0. CDR1 is given as SGHTA and CDR2 as FQGNSA, both from the germline V gene. The CDR3 has 14 amino acids, counting the end cysteine and phenylalanine. Of the read, only the CDR3 DNA is kept; its 42 bases are in frame from base 1. General study outcomes and caveats: An increase in clonality was observed at ibrutinib response, with clonality remaining stable during sustained remission and falling back toward baseline at progression. Sampling times were not matched between sustained-remission and progressing patients, and lymph node repertoires were not studied. Public clonotypes were rare and either contracted or stayed stable during treatment, and the rise in clonality at ibrutinib response reflected the expansion of private clonotypes. At baseline, clonality was higher than in age-matched healthy donors and showed a strong correlation with circulating CD8+ T-cell counts.

The source material was PBMCs, sampled before ibrutinib treatment. The chain uses TRBV7-2 and TRBJ2-7; 12 middle bases align to TRBD2. The TCR originated in a human donor with chronic lymphocytic leukemia. In nucleotides, the sequence is TGTGCCAGCAGCTTAGGACTAGCGGGAGACGAGCAGTACTTC. It codes for CASSLGLAGDEQYF.